A selection of T cell receptor beta chains follows, all from one sample in a study of radiation and T cells in renal cell carcinoma. Method: immunoSEQ multiplex PCR; TCRdb's copy keeps in-frame clones and lacks some. The table shows 140,000 or so clones, with around nine tenths occurring only once. Sequenced here: blood, sampled from a patient whose treatment included radiotherapy and nephrectomy. These receptors were obtained from a woman aged 45 to 65 with renal cell carcinoma. Both conserved end residues are part of each CDR3. The order of the fields is V gene, J gene, clone size, D gene, CDR3 DNA, CDR3 protein. The D gene is left open where the match is weak. A row's size may be missing; if present it is once, few, many or a size class.

TRBV25-1	TRBJ1-2	few	NA	TGTGCCAGCTCCATGTACTATGGCTACACCTTC	CASSMYYGYTF
TRBV21-1	TRBJ2-1	NA	NA	TGTGCCAGCAGCAACAGGGATACCCCTGCTCACTCCTACAATGAGCAGTTCTTC	CASSNRDTPAHSYNEQFF
TRBV5-6	TRBJ1-1	few	TRBD1	TGTGCCAGCAGCTGGGGACAGGGGCTATTGAACACTGAAGCTTTCTTT	CASSWGQGLLNTEAFF
TRBV5-5	TRBJ2-1	NA	NA	TGTGCCAGCAGCCGAGAAGGACAGCTCTACAATGAGCAGTTCTTC	CASSREGQLYNEQFF
TRBV9	TRBJ2-5	NA	TRBD1	TGTGCCAGCAGCGCCGGGGGAAGACAGGGGGCGAGGGAGACCCAGTACTTC	CASSAGGRQGARETQYF
TRBV6-1	TRBJ2-7	NA	NA	TGTGCCAGCAGGCGGGATGGAATCTACGAGCAGTACTTC	CASRRDGIYEQYF
TRBV27	TRBJ2-2	NA	NA	TGTGCCAGCAGTTTTTCGTTAGGCACCGGGGAGCTGTTTTTT	CASSFSLGTGELFF
TRBV6-1	TRBJ1-2	NA	NA	TGTGCCAGCAGTGAACAGGGAGGGGAATTGAGTGGCTACACCTTC	CASSEQGGELSGYTF
TRBV7-8	TRBJ2-7	NA	TRBD2	TGTGCCAGCAGCCTAGCGGGGGGGCACTACGAGCAGTACTTC	CASSLAGGHYEQYF
TRBV7-2	TRBJ1-4	NA	TRBD1	TGTGCCAGCACGAGGGGGCGTGAAGAAAAACTGTTTTTT	CASTRGREEKLFF
TRBV6-6	TRBJ2-7	NA	NA	TGTGCCAGCAGTAACCCCAGGTCGCGCTCACCCTACGAGCAGTACTTC	CASSNPRSRSPYEQYF
TRBV30	TRBJ2-1	NA	NA	TGTGCCTGGAGAGGGATCTACGATGAGCAGTTCTTC	CAWRGIYDEQFF
TRBV28	TRBJ1-5	NA	TRBD1	TGTGCCAGCAGCCCGAGCAGGGGGCAATATCCCCAGCATTTT	CASSPSRGQYPQHF
TRBV4-1	TRBJ2-3	NA	NA	TGCGCCAGCAGCCAGACCCCACTTAATCAGGATACGCAGTATTTT	CASSQTPLNQDTQYF
TRBV5-1	TRBJ1-2	NA	TRBD1	TGCGCCAGCAGCTCGGACAGGCTGGGGGGCTACACCTTC	CASSSDRLGGYTF
TRBV30	TRBJ2-7	NA	TRBD2	TGTGCCTGGACCGTAGCGGGGGGGGTGCAGTACTTC	CAWTVAGGVQYF
TRBV18	TRBJ2-7	NA	NA	TGTGCCAGCTCACCACTGCGGGGCACCTACGAGCAGTACTTC	CASSPLRGTYEQYF
TRBV18	TRBJ1-1	NA	NA	TGTGCCAGCTCATCAACAGGATTGGGGGACACTGAAGCTTTCTTT	CASSSTGLGDTEAFF
TRBV18	TRBJ2-7	NA	TRBD1	TGTGCCAGCTCACTCACAGGGGGCGCGATCTACGAGCAGTACTTC	CASSLTGGAIYEQYF
TRBV18	TRBJ2-5	once	NA	TGTGCCAGCTCACCAATGCCGGGAACTTACCAAGAGACCCAGTACTTC	CASSPMPGTYQETQYF
TRBV4-3	TRBJ2-5	NA	NA	TGCGCCAGCAGCCTTGGGACTCGTCAAGAGACCCAGTACTTC	CASSLGTRQETQYF
TRBV28	TRBJ1-5	NA	NA	TGTGCCAGCAGTTACAGCCTGGGTGGCAATCAGCCCCAGCATTTT	CASSYSLGGNQPQHF